This TCR beta chain derives from a study of cytomegalovirus exposure and HLA in healthy donors. The PCR had 60 Vbeta and 13 Jbeta primers. Method: immunoSEQ multiplex PCR; TCRdb's copy keeps in-frame clones and lacks some. The table lists about 130,000 clones, roughly 15% of them singletons. The V gene end was trimmed by 3 bases and the J gene end by 11 bases; junction bases not matched to a gene: 8. The CDR3 runs to 15 residues. In germline, CDR1 is LNHDA, CDR2 SQIVND (reference sequence). The TCR comes from a female donor in good health and CMV-seropositive. This rearrangement joins TRBV19 to TRBJ1-6; 9 positions match TRBD1. Sequencing was performed on PBMCs. CDR3 residues: CASSMGGQGIAPLHF. DNA for the CDR3: TGTGCCAGTAGTATGGGGGGACAGGGTATAGCACCCCTCCACTTT.